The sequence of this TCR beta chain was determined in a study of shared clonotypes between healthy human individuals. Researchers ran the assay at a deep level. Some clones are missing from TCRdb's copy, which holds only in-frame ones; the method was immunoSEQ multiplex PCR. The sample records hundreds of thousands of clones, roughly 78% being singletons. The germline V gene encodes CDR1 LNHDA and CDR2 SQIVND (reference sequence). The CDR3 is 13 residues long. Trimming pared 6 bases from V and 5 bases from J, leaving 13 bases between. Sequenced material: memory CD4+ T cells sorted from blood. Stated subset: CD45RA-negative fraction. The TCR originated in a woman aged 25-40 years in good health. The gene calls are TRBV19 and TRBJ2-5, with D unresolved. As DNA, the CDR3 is TGTGCCAGTAGCGTATCTACATGGGAGACCCAGTACTTC. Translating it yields CASSVSTWETQYF.